These 32 T cell receptor beta chains were all obtained from the same sample, sequenced in a study of cytomegalovirus exposure and HLA in healthy donors. The PCR contained 60 Vbeta and 13 Jbeta primers. Assay: immunoSEQ multiplex PCR; the TCRdb copy retains only in-frame clones and omits some. Among about 130,000 clones listed, around 80% were seen once. The sequencing sample was made of PBMCs. Every receptor here comes from a woman between 40 and 50 years old in good health and CMV-seronegative.

This clone was seen a handful of times. The genes are TRBV27 and TRBJ2-7, with 8 bases matching TRBD2. Per germline, CDR1 MNHEY and CDR2 SMNVEV (reference sequence). V was clipped by 5 bases and J by 6 bases; unmatched bases: 9. The CDR3 is made up of 14 amino acids. CDR3 residues: CASSPNTAGAEQYF. The CDR3, as DNA: TGTGCCAGCAGTCCCAACACAGCGGGGGCCGAGCAGTACTTC.

The chain carries TRBV11-2 and TRBJ1-4; the D is unclear. In germline, CDR1 is SGHAT, CDR2 FQNNGV. CDR3 length: 13 residues. Trimming took 1 base from V and 13 from J, leaving 13 bases between them. The CDR3 DNA follows: TGTGCCAGCAGCTTAGTGGTTACATCGGGACTGTTTTTT. This sequence encodes CASSLVVTSGLFF.

The chain carries TRBV5-1 and TRBJ2-5, with a tentative D call TRBD2 (6 bases). This CDR3 is 15 amino acids long. The V end lost 6 bases, the J end lost 2 bases, and 17 bases lay between the germline ends. In germline, CDR1 is SGHRS, CDR2 YFSETQ. This CDR3 reads CASTSNGAGQETQYF. CDR3 nucleotide sequence: TGCGCCAGCACCTCTAATGGGGCGGGGCAAGAGACCCAGTACTTC.

This chain uses TRBV2 with TRBJ2-5, with D possibly matching TRBD2 (5 bases). V was cut by 7 bases and J by 5 bases, with 17 bases left in between. CDR3 length: 14 amino acids. From germline, CDR1 is SNHLY and CDR2 FYNNEI. The CDR3 spells CASTRPNERETQYF. CDR3 bases: TGTGCCAGCACCCGCCCTAATGAGCGGGAGACCCAGTACTTC.

The chain carries TRBV21-1 and TRBJ1-2. TRBV21-1 is given as a pseudogene. The CDR3 consists of 14 residues. CDR3 DNA: TGTGCCAGCAGCAAAAGAGGAATCGTCTATGGCTACACCTTC. This codes for CASSKRGIVYGYTF.

The sample holds one count of this clone. The rearrangement uses TRBV27 and TRBJ2-5; TRBD1 might be the D (5 bases). The end of the DNA fits TRBJ2-7 better, so the J call may be wrong. Germline loops: CDR1 MNHEY, CDR2 SMNVEV (reference sequence). There are 16 residues in the CDR3. The CDR3, as DNA: TGTGCCAGCAGTCACCAGGGATCCCTTAACTCCTACGAGCAGTACTTC. Protein product: CASSHQGSLNSYEQYF.

The V call is TRBV28, the J call TRBJ1-6; the D is unclear. CDR3 length: 17 amino acids. The V end was cut by 3 bases, the J end by 7 bases, with 19 bases between. Germline assignment: CDR1 MDHEN and CDR2 SYDVKM. The CDR3 nucleotides are TGTGCCAGCAGTTTTGGGGTTGAGGAGGCTAGAAATTCACCCCTCCACTTT. This gives the protein CASSFGVEEARNSPLHF.

V and J are TRBV12-2 and TRBJ2-7; the tabulated D call, TRBD2, remains unverified against the DNA. TRBV12-2 is labeled a pseudogene. The CDR3 has 15 amino acids. The CDR3 region has the DNA TGTGCAAATTCGGGGGGCAGGCGGGCCGCGGAAGAGCAGTACTTC. As protein: CANSGGRRAAEEQYF.

The gene calls are TRBV28 and TRBJ2-5, with 8 bases identical to TRBD1. The CDR3 is made up of 16 amino acids. Trimming took 5 bases from V and 4 from J; bases not matched to a gene: 12. In germline, CDR1 is MDHEN, CDR2 SYDVKM. The CDR3 is CASSPYKTGAGETQYF. The CDR3 region has the DNA TGTGCCAGCAGTCCCTATAAGACAGGGGCAGGAGAGACCCAGTACTTC. The whole variable domain, filled in from reference TRBV28 and TRBJ2-5, reads DVKVTQSSRYLVKRTGEKVFLECVQDMDHENMFWYRQDPGLGLRLIYFSYDVKMKEKGDIPEGYSVSREKKERFSLILESASTNQTSMYLCASSPYKTGAGETQYFGPGTRLLVL.

In this sample, this clone turned up once. The chain uses TRBV27 and TRBJ1-6; D may be TRBD1 (5 bases). V lost 3 bases to trimming and J lost 7 bases, with 10 bases between them. The CDR3 loop spans 14 amino acids. Looked up from germline, CDR1 is MNHEY and CDR2 is SMNVEV (reference sequence). For the CDR3, the DNA is TGTGCCAGCAGTTTCGCCGGACACAATTCACCCCTCCACTTT. This codes for CASSFAGHNSPLHF.

This clone has a single count. This specimen includes other DNA sequences encoding the same CDR3. The V gene is TRBV28, the J gene TRBJ2-7, with 8 bases matching TRBD1. Germline V gene data show CDR1 as MDHEN and CDR2 as SYDVKM. The ends lost 3 bases at V and 2 bases at J; junction bases unmatched: 3. The CDR3 extends over 14 amino acids. CDR3 DNA: TGTGCCAGCAGTTTGGGGACAGGACCCTACGAGCAGTACTTC. Protein sequence: CASSLGTGPYEQYF.

The chain couples TRBV6-6 to TRBJ2-7; 7 bases fit TRBD2. V shed 10 bases and J 3 bases; nucleotides not matched to a gene: 15. This CDR3 spans 15 amino acids. Looked up from germline, CDR1 is MNHNY and CDR2 is SVGAGI (reference sequence). The chain's CDR3 is CATTNLERGIYEQYF. CDR3 nucleotides: TGTGCCACCACCAATTTGGAGCGGGGAATCTACGAGCAGTACTTC.

The sample holds one count of this clone. The rearrangement links TRBV9 to TRBJ1-1; 8 bases align to TRBD1. Germline trimming cut 4 bases from V and 11 bases from J; bases unmatched to any gene: 10. Germline values: CDR1 SGDLS, CDR2 YYNGEE. The length of the CDR3 is 13 residues. CDR3 loop: CASSPTGDDDAFF. CDR3 coding DNA: TGTGCCAGCAGCCCGACAGGGGATGACGATGCTTTCTTT.

The sample holds a few counts of this clone. The DNA for the CDR3 is TGTGCCAGCAGCTCGGGACAGGCGTTTAATTCACCCCTCCACTTT. Translating it yields CASSSGQAFNSPLHF. This chain uses TRBV5-8 with TRBJ1-6; 8 bases agree with TRBD1. This CDR3 is 15 amino acids long. CDR1 SGHTS and CDR2 YDEGEE come from the germline V gene. J was trimmed by 6 bases and V by 3 bases; bases with no gene match: 5.

The V gene is TRBV29-1, the J gene TRBJ2-1; 12 bases match TRBD2. The V and J ends lost 4 bases and 9 bases, in that order; junction bases with no gene match: 7. The CDR3 contains 14 residues. Germline values: CDR1 SQVTM, CDR2 ANQGSEA. The CDR3 nucleotides are TGCAGCGTTGGGGCAACTAGCGGGGGGACTGAGCAGTTCTTC. Amino acids: CSVGATSGGTEQFF.

The chain employs TRBV19 and TRBJ1-1; perhaps TRBD1 as D (6 bases). CDR3 length: 14 residues. V was pared by 7 bases and J by 5 bases, with 17 bases between. Germline V CDR1 and CDR2: LNHDA, SQIVND (reference sequence). CDR3 bases: TGTGCCAGTAAGGGGGGGGTCCGGGGGACTGAAGCTTTCTTT. Encoded protein: CASKGGVRGTEAFF.

This clone appeared a single time. The J gene is TRBJ2-1, the V gene TRBV6-5; D is perhaps TRBD1 (6 bases). The CDR3 runs 15 residues. Germline-derived CDR1 and CDR2 are MNHEY and SVGAGI. The V gene lost 0 bases and the J gene lost 5 bases, with 11 bases spanning the gap. The chain's CDR3 is CASSYSWGPHNEQFF. CDR3 DNA sequence: TGTGCCAGCAGTTACTCTTGGGGGCCCCACAATGAGCAGTTCTTC.

This clone appeared once. J is TRBJ2-1 and V is TRBV9; 9 bases align to TRBD1. Germline V lookup: CDR1 SGDLS, CDR2 YYNGEE. V lost 3 bases and J lost 6; bases outside the gene matches: 7. This CDR3 comprises 15 residues. The CDR3 reads CASSGRDRALNEQFF. DNA of the CDR3: TGTGCCAGCAGCGGCCGGGACAGGGCACTCAATGAGCAGTTCTTC. The full variable domain, completed using reference TRBV9 and TRBJ2-1, is DSGVTQTPKHLITATGQRVTLRCSPRSGDLSVYWYQQSLDQGLQFLIQYYNGEERAKGNILERFSAQQFPDLHSELNLSSLELGDSALYFCASSGRDRALNEQFFGPGTRLTVL.

The genes are TRBV5-6 and TRBJ2-5; D is possibly TRBD2 (6 bases). The CDR3 totals 12 residues. CDR1 is SGHDT and CDR2 is YYEEEE in the germline V gene. Trimming stripped 2 bases from V and 5 bases from J, with 7 bases between. This CDR3 reads CASSFGGETQYF. The CDR3 DNA sequence: TGTGCCAGCAGCTTCGGGGGTGAGACCCAGTACTTC.

The rearrangement uses TRBV11-2 and TRBJ2-7; 8 nucleotides match TRBD2. Germline V gene sequence: CDR1 SGHAT, CDR2 FQNNGV. The CDR3 extends over 12 amino acids. The V segment lost 5 bases and the J segment 6 bases; nucleotides outside the gene matches: 3. The CDR3 DNA sequence: TGTGCCAGCAGCCTCGGGGGGGGCGAGCAGTACTTC. Amino acid sequence: CASSLGGGEQYF.

The CDR3 sequence is CASTLQQGNTGELFF. The CDR3, as DNA: TGCGCCAGCACCCTCCAACAGGGGAACACCGGGGAGCTGTTTTTT. V and J are TRBV5-1 and TRBJ2-2, with a tentative D call TRBD1 (6 bases). There are 15 residues in the CDR3. Trimming removed 6 bases from V and 1 base from J, with 13 bases in between. The germline V gene encodes CDR1 SGHRS and CDR2 YFSETQ. The whole variable domain, remainder taken from reference TRBV5-1 and TRBJ2-2, is KAGVTQTPRYLIKTRGQQVTLSCSPISGHRSVSWYQQTPGQGLQFLFEYFSETQRNKGNFPGRFSGRQFSNSRSEMNVSTLELGDSALYLCASTLQQGNTGELFFGEGSRLTVL.

The rearrangement joins TRBV19 to TRBJ2-1, with TRBD1 matching over 7 bases. The CDR3 loop spans 15 amino acids. The germline V gene has CDR1 LNHDA and CDR2 SQIVND (reference sequence). V lost 5 bases to trimming and J lost 0 bases; unmatched junction nucleotides: 4. CDR3: CASSFAGGSYNEQFF. DNA of the CDR3: TGTGCCAGTAGTTTCGCAGGGGGCTCCTACAATGAGCAGTTCTTC.

The sample holds a few counts of this clone. V usage is TRBV7-9 and J usage is TRBJ2-1, with 7 positions matching TRBD2. Germline assignment: CDR1 SEHNR and CDR2 FQNEAQ (reference sequence). The CDR3 spans 14 residues. The V segment lost 3 bases and the J segment 6 bases; nucleotides outside the gene matches: 5. This CDR3 reads CASSLAGAANEQFF. The CDR3 bases are TGTGCCAGCAGCTTGGCGGGAGCGGCCAATGAGCAGTTCTTC.

The chain couples TRBV7-3 to TRBJ2-1; TRBD2 is a possible D gene (7 bases). The CDR3 sequence is 15 residues long. With 1 base removed from V and 8 bases from J, the gap between germline ends came to 15 bases. CDR1 SGHTA and CDR2 FQGTGA come from the germline V gene. CDR3 DNA sequence: TGTGCCAGCAGCTTAAGGTCAAGGGGGGGCCATGAGCAGTTCTTC. As protein: CASSLRSRGGHEQFF.

This clone was recorded once. V is TRBV19 and J is TRBJ2-1; 9 nucleotides line up with TRBD2. J was trimmed by 4 bases and V by 7 bases; bases with no gene match: 5. Germline lookup yields CDR1 LNHDA and CDR2 SQIVND (reference sequence). CDR3 length: 14 residues. As DNA, the CDR3 is TGTGCCAGTAAGTCTAGCGGGGTATACAATGAGCAGTTCTTC. The encoded protein is CASKSSGVYNEQFF.

Only one count was recorded for this clone. The chain combines TRBV2 with TRBJ2-1, with 7 bases that match TRBD1. The CDR3 totals 13 residues. Germline V CDR1 and CDR2: SNHLY, FYNNEI. The J segment lost 5 bases and the V segment lost 7 bases, leaving 5 bases of the junction unmatched. The CDR3 region is CASNRDRNNEQFF. CDR3 nucleotide sequence: TGTGCCAGCAACAGGGACAGAAACAATGAGCAGTTCTTC.

The chain joins TRBV5-4 to TRBJ1-3; 7 bases are shared with TRBD1. With 4 bases clipped from V and 0 bases from J, the junction kept 4 bases outside the gene matches. The CDR3 totals 15 residues. Per germline, CDR1 SGHNT and CDR2 YYREEE (reference sequence). The DNA for the CDR3 is TGTGCCAGCAGCGAGGGACAGCTCTCTGGAAACACCATATATTTT. It encodes CASSEGQLSGNTIYF.

The chain links TRBV1 to TRBJ2-7; the table gives TRBD2 as D, unverified against the DNA. TRBV1 is recorded as a pseudogene. CDR3 length equals 16 residues. CDR3 sequence (DNA): TGCACCAGCAGCCAAGAGACTAGCGGGTCTCCCTACGAGCAGTACTTC. Protein sequence: CTSSQETSGSPYEQYF.

The V call is TRBV19, the J call TRBJ1-5, with TRBD1 matching over 7 bases. The CDR3 loop spans 14 amino acids. With V trimmed by 5 bases and J by 2 bases, 3 bases remained unmatched. Germline V lookup: CDR1 LNHDA, CDR2 SQIVND (reference sequence). The CDR3, as DNA: TGTGCCAGTAGTGGGACAGCGGGCAATCAGCCCCAGCATTTT. Translated: CASSGTAGNQPQHF.

This clone was detected once. Within the sample, other DNA sequences also encode this same CDR3. This chain links TRBV7-2 with TRBJ1-3; TRBD1 matches 7 bases. The germline CDR1 and CDR2 sequences are SGHTA and FQGNSA. Trimming removed 3 bases from V and 4 bases from J; junction bases left unmatched: 6. The CDR3 covers 15 residues. CDR3 bases: TGTGCCAGCAGCTTTGGGACAGATAGAGGAAACACCATATATTTT. Translation: CASSFGTDRGNTIYF.

The CDR3 nucleotides are TGTGCCAGTAGTGCTCAGTACCCCCGTCCCGAGCAGTACTTC. It encodes CASSAQYPRPEQYF. The J gene is TRBJ2-7, the V gene TRBV19, with unresolved D. The germline V gene has CDR1 LNHDA and CDR2 SQIVND (reference sequence). The CDR3 totals 14 residues. Trimming stripped 5 bases from V and 6 bases from J, with 17 bases between.

The J gene is TRBJ2-1, the V gene TRBV27, with 8 bases matching TRBD2. Germline assignment: CDR1 MNHEY and CDR2 SMNVEV (reference sequence). V shed 4 bases, J shed 9 bases, and the junction held 17 bases outside the gene matches. The CDR3 spans 17 residues. CDR3: CASSWAASAGGRGEQFF. The CDR3 region has the DNA TGTGCCAGCAGTTGGGCCGCCTCGGCGGGAGGCCGGGGTGAGCAGTTCTTC.